This T cell receptor beta chain was identified during a study of T cell repertoires in cytomegalovirus infection. At the level of the study: HLA-B-restricted CMV epitopes that are well studied, plus recently identified HLA-C-restricted ones, were used by the study. Public signatures in TCR beta pointed to CMV infection and matching HLA type. Findings of the study overall: Cumulated frequencies of public TCR beta families served to identify carriers of CMV plus the relevant HLA. Ex vivo responses were dominated by HLA-C-restricted CMV-specific TCR beta clonotypes.

TCRdb reanalysed the reads using MiXCR and keeps one entry per CDR3 protein. The sample holds approximately 390,000 distinct CDR3 sequences; just under 35% are singletons and the top ten take around an eighth. This CDR3 contains 15 residues. Trimming removed 7 bases from V and 1 base from J, with 16 bases in between. Looked up from germline, CDR1 is ENHRY and CDR2 is SYGVKD. Turning to this clonotype: Its antigen is unknown.

The source material was cultured PBMCs, sampled from culture after CMV antigen stimulation. The chain uses TRBV10-3 and TRBJ1-1; D may be TRBD1 (6 bases). This receptor was taken from a human donor in good health (CMV status not recorded). Some clones in this sample may be carry-over from other donors' samples. In DNA form, the CDR3 reads TGTGCCATCAAAGGAGCCTCAGGGGAGAACACTGAAGCTTTCTTT. Amino acids: CAIKGASGENTEAFF.